The 18 T cell receptor beta chains presented below share a single source sample, sequenced in a study of CD4+ T cells in melanoma. Method: immunoSEQ multiplex PCR; TCRdb's copy keeps in-frame clones and lacks some. Of roughly 150,000 clones in the sample, over 90% were seen once. These receptors all come from a human donor with melanoma.

The chain couples TRBV27 to TRBJ2-7; 7 nucleotides line up with TRBD1. CDR1 and CDR2 (germline): MNHEY, SMNVEV (reference sequence). With V trimmed by 7 bases and J by 2 bases, 11 bases remained unmatched. The CDR3 spans 15 residues. The CDR3 loop is CASMSGQSGTYEQYF. The CDR3 DNA is TGTGCCAGCATGTCGGGACAGAGTGGTACCTACGAGCAGTACTTC.

This chain connects TRBV7-9 to TRBJ1-3; D remains ambiguous. The V gene lost 5 bases and the J gene lost 4 bases, with 9 bases spanning the gap. The CDR3 contains 13 residues. The germline CDR1 and CDR2 sequences are SEHNR and FQNEAQ (reference sequence). CDR3 in DNA: TGTGCCAGCAGCCCACCCCCAGGAAACACCATATATTTT. Translation: CASSPPPGNTIYF.

The J gene is TRBJ2-7, the V gene TRBV28; D is possibly TRBD1 (6 bases). V was cut by 3 bases and J by 2 bases, with 20 bases left in between. CDR3 length: 17 residues. Germline lookup yields CDR1 MDHEN and CDR2 SYDVKM. CDR3 coding DNA: TGTGCCAGCAGTTTTTTGGCGGGTACAGGGATCACCTACGAGCAGTACTTC. Translation: CASSFLAGTGITYEQYF. The full variable domain, in which reference TRBV28 and TRBJ2-7 provide the parts outside the CDR3, is DVKVTQSSRYLVKRTGEKVFLECVQDMDHENMFWYRQDPGLGLRLIYFSYDVKMKEKGDIPEGYSVSREKKERFSLILESASTNQTSMYLCASSFLAGTGITYEQYFGPGTRLTVT.

The chain combines TRBV7-3 with TRBJ2-5, with D perhaps being TRBD1 or TRBD2 (5 bases each). The CDR3 spans 14 residues. The germline V and J ends were trimmed by 5 bases and 5 bases, with 15 bases remaining between them. The V gene's germline CDR1 is SGHTA and CDR2 FQGTGA. CDR3 region: CASSAAGDGETQYF. In DNA, the CDR3 is TGTGCCAGCAGCGCCGCCGGGGACGGTGAGACCCAGTACTTC.

This rearrangement joins TRBV6-5 to TRBJ1-1; D gene uncertain. This CDR3 is built from 15 residues. V gave up 5 bases and J gave up 2 bases, with 15 bases separating them. From germline, CDR1 is MNHEY and CDR2 SVGAGI. CDR3 sequence (DNA): TGTGCCAGCAGTCTGGGAGGAGGGCTAAACACTGAAGCTTTCTTT. It codes for CASSLGGGLNTEAFF.

This chain uses TRBV7-3 with TRBJ2-1, with D tentatively TRBD2 (6 bases). The CDR3 extends over 14 amino acids. Per germline, CDR1 SGHTA and CDR2 FQGTGA. V was shortened by 5 bases and J by 3 bases, with 11 bases between the two germline ends. In nucleotides, the CDR3 is TGTGCCAGCAGCCCTACCGGGAGCTACAATGAGCAGTTCTTC. It specifies CASSPTGSYNEQFF.

This chain uses TRBV2 with TRBJ1-6, with 7 bases that match TRBD1. V lost 6 bases, J lost 8 bases, and 4 bases stayed unmatched. CDR1 SNHLY and CDR2 FYNNEI come from the germline V gene. The CDR3 length is 13 residues. CDR3 in amino acids: CASRGTAYSPLHF. The CDR3 DNA is TGTGCCAGCAGGGGGACAGCTTATTCACCCCTCCACTTT.

This rearrangement joins TRBV7-2 to TRBJ1-1; D gene unclear. Trimming left V 0 bases short and J 1 base short, with 9 bases between. CDR1 is SGHTA and CDR2 is FQGNSA in the germline V gene. There are 15 residues in the CDR3. The chain's CDR3 is CASSLAGGRNTEAFF. CDR3 nucleotides: TGTGCCAGCAGCTTAGCTGGAGGGAGGAACACTGAAGCTTTCTTT.

The V call is TRBV6-5, the J call TRBJ1-4; 7 nucleotides line up with TRBD1. The CDR3 loop spans 14 amino acids. The trim removed 6 bases at V and 4 bases at J, leaving 5 bases unmatched. CDR1 and CDR2 from the germline V gene are MNHEY and SVGAGI. The CDR3 DNA reads TGTGCCAGCAGCCATGGGACAGTTAATGAAAAACTGTTTTTT. This encodes CASSHGTVNEKLFF.

V is TRBV5-1 and J is TRBJ1-6; 7 bases fit TRBD1. Germline V gene lookup returns CDR1 SGHRS and CDR2 YFSETQ. Losses at the gene ends were 4 bases for V and 7 bases for J; bases not matched to a gene: 8. The CDR3 has 15 residues. As DNA, the CDR3 is TGCGCCAGCAGCCCAACGACAGGGCGCAATTCACCCCTCCACTTT. Residues: CASSPTTGRNSPLHF.

As concerns this clone: Mismatch with germline at one junction end may stem from a read error. This sequence joins TRBV5-1 and TRBJ1-6; TRBD1 matches at 10 bases. Germline V lookup: CDR1 SGHRS, CDR2 YFSETQ. This CDR3 is built from 15 residues. CDR3 DNA sequence: TGCGCCAGCAGCGAGGCGGGACAGGGGCATTCGCCCCTCCACTTT. It yields the protein CASSEAGQGHSPLHF.

The genes are TRBV7-9 and TRBJ2-3, with D unresolved. This CDR3 has 14 amino acids. Germline lookup yields CDR1 SEHNR and CDR2 FQNEAQ (reference sequence). Trimming pared 3 bases from V and 1 base from J, leaving 8 bases between. The CDR3 protein is CASSFSVGTDTQYF. In nucleotides, the CDR3 is TGTGCCAGCAGCTTTTCTGTCGGCACAGATACGCAGTATTTT.

This clone was seen just once. The rearrangement links TRBV6-1 to TRBJ1-3; D not resolved. The CDR3 extends over 16 amino acids. Germline V gives CDR1 MNHNS, CDR2 SASEGT. Trimming took 2 bases from V and 0 from J, leaving 11 bases between them. In DNA, the CDR3 is TGTGCCAGCAGTGAAACCCCGGGCAGCTCTGGAAACACCATATATTTT. It codes for CASSETPGSSGNTIYF.

The rearrangement links TRBV7-2 to TRBJ2-2; maybe TRBD1 (5 bases). The V end lost 6 bases, the J end lost 4 bases, and 12 bases lay between the germline ends. CDR1 is SGHTA, CDR2 FQGNSA, per germline. This CDR3 region has 14 residues. This CDR3 is CASSYMGLTGELFF. The CDR3 DNA reads TGTGCCAGCAGTTACATGGGGCTCACCGGGGAGCTGTTTTTT.

The V call is TRBV4-2, the J call TRBJ1-3; D remains ambiguous. Per the germline V gene, CDR1 is LGHNA and CDR2 is YNFKEQ. This CDR3 region has 15 residues. Trimming shortened V by 0 bases and J by 4 bases, and 10 bases separated the two germline ends. For the CDR3, the DNA is TGTGCCAGCAGCCAAGAAGGATTCGGAGGAAACACCATATATTTT. This gives the protein CASSQEGFGGNTIYF.

The CDR3 here is CASSLAGTTYRELFF. The CDR3 DNA reads TGCGCCAGCAGCTTGGCGGGGACGACTTACCGGGAGCTGTTTTTT. The chain couples TRBV5-1 to TRBJ2-2; perhaps D is TRBD1 or TRBD2 (5 bases each). V lost 0 bases, J lost 9 bases, and 15 bases lay in between. Germline V lookup: CDR1 SGHRS, CDR2 YFSETQ. The CDR3 sequence is 15 residues long.

This rearrangement joins TRBV5-5 to TRBJ1-2; weak D call: TRBD1 (6 bases). The CDR3 covers 16 residues. Germline CDR1 reads SGHKS; CDR2 reads YYEKEE (reference sequence). Trimming left V 1 base short and J 0 bases short, with 13 bases between. The CDR3 coding sequence is TGTGCCAGCAGCTTGAGTATGGGGGCAGCTAACTATGGCTACACCTTC. Translating gives CASSLSMGAANYGYTF.

The chain carries TRBV4-2 and TRBJ1-3; no clear D. V was cut by 1 base and J by 0 bases, with 10 bases left in between. There are 16 residues in the CDR3. In germline, CDR1 is LGHNA, CDR2 YNFKEQ. The CDR3 nucleotides read TGTGCCAGCAGCCAAGCGGTCGGGGACTCTGGAAACACCATATATTTT. It encodes CASSQAVGDSGNTIYF.